The 2 T cell receptor beta chains below were found in one sample sequenced in a study of blood T cell repertoires in COVID-19. Sequencing used immunoSEQ multiplex PCR; TCRdb keeps in-frame clones, though not all of them. The data hold some 310,000 clones, with almost 90% observed a single time. Sequenced: peripheral blood. These receptors came from a woman aged 30 to 39 with COVID-19, enrolled during active disease.

The chain couples TRBV11-3 to TRBJ2-2, with D perhaps matching TRBD1 (5 bases). This CDR3 contains 13 residues. Germline lookup yields CDR1 SGHNT and CDR2 YENEEA. V dropped 3 bases and J dropped 8 bases, with 10 bases sitting between them. The CDR3 nucleotides read TGTGCCAGCAGCTTCCAGGGTGCAGGGGAGCTGTTTTTT. It translates to CASSFQGAGELFF.

This chain connects TRBV7-9 to TRBJ2-7; D remains ambiguous. This CDR3 has 15 amino acids. Germline V CDR1 and CDR2: SEHNR, FQNEAQ (reference sequence). The germline V and J ends were trimmed by 1 base and 7 bases, with 17 bases remaining between them. DNA for the CDR3: TGTGCCAGCAGCTTAGTAGAACCCCCTAGAGTAGAGCAGTACTTC. Protein: CASSLVEPPRVEQYF.